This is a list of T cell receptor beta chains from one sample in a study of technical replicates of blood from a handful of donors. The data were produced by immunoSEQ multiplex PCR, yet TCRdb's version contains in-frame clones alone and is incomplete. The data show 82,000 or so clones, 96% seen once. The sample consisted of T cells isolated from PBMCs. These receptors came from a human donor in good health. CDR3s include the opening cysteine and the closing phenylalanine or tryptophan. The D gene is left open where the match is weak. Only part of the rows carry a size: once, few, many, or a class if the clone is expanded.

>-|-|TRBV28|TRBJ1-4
TGTGCCAGCAGGTCTCACCAGGGTAATGAAAAACTGTTTTTT
CASRSHQGNEKLFF
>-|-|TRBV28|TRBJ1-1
TGTGCCAGCAGCAAAGGACAGATGAACACTGAAGCTTTCTTT
CASSKGQMNTEAFF
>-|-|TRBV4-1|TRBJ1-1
TGCGCCAGCAGCCAACGAGGGGGAGGGTACACTGAAGCTTTCTTT
CASSQRGGGYTEAFF
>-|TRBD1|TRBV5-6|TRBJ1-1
TGTGCCAGCAGCCCGGGGACAGGGTCCACTGAAGCTTTCTTT
CASSPGTGSTEAFF
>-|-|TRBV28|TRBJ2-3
TGTGCCAGCATTCATCATAGGGTCGGACTTCTGCCAGATACGCAGTATTTT
CASIHHRVGLLPDTQYF
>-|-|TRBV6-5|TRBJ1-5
TGTGCCAGCAGTTACCCCGGGTCGAAGGAGGATCAGCCCCAGCATTTT
CASSYPGSKEDQPQHF
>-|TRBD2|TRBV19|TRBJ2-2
TGTGCCAGCACCCTGACTAGCGGAAGAAGAGGCACCGGGGAGCTGTTTTTT
CASTLTSGRRGTGELFF
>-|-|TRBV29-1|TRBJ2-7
TGCAGCGCGATGTTTTCGCGCACCTACGAGCAGTACTTC
CSAMFSRTYEQYF
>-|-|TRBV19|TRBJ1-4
TGTGCCAGTAGTATATTCGGACACGAAAATGAAAAACTGTTTTTT
CASSIFGHENEKLFF
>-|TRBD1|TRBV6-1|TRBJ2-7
TGTGCCAGCAGAGGGACAGGGGGCTCCTACGAGCAGTACTTC
CASRGTGGSYEQYF
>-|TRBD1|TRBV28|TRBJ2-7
TGTGCCAGCCACGGGACAGGGGCCTACGAGCAGTACTTC
CASHGTGAYEQYF
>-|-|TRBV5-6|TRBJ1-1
TGTGCCAGCAGCTTGGGAGCCCTAGGAACTGAAGCTTTCTTT
CASSLGALGTEAFF
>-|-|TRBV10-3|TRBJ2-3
TGTGCCATCAGTGATGGGGGGATCACAGATACGCAGTATTTT
CAISDGGITDTQYF
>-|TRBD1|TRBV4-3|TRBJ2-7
TGCGCCAGCAGCCAAGTTGCAGGGGGCGGCTACGAGCAGTACTTC
CASSQVAGGGYEQYF
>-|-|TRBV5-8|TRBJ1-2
TGTGCCAGCAGCCGCGACAGCCGTTATGGCTACACCTTC
CASSRDSRYGYTF
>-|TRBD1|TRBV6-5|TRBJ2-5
TGTGCCAGCAGATGGACAGGGGAGGAAGAGACCCAGTACTTC
CASRWTGEEETQYF
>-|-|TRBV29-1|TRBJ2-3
TGCAGCGTTGTGACAGGAGACACAGATACGCAGTATTTT
CSVVTGDTDTQYF
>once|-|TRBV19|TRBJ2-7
TGTGCCAGTAACTATAAGAACTTC
CASNYKNF
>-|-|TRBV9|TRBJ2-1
TGTGCCAGCAGCGAACCCGCAGGGGCAAGTGAGCAGTTCTTC
CASSEPAGASEQFF
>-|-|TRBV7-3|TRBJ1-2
TGTGCCAGCAGCTCGACAGCTAACTATGGCTACACCTTC
CASSSTANYGYTF
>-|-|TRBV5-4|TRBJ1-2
TGTGCCAGCAGCTTGGCCTCTCGACAAAGTGTTGATGGCTACACCTTC
CASSLASRQSVDGYTF
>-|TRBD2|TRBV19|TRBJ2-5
TGTGCCAGTAGTATAACCGGGACTAACCAAGAGACCCAGTACTTC
CASSITGTNQETQYF
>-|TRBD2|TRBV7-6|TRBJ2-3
TGTGCCAGCAGCTGGGCTAGCGGGAGTACAGATACGCAGTATTTT
CASSWASGSTDTQYF
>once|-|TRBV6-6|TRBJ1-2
TGTGCCAGCAGCCCTGAGGGGGCTAACTATGGCTACACCTTC
CASSPEGANYGYTF
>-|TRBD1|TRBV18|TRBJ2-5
TGTGCCAGCTCACTCCCTCTTTACAGGGGGCAAGAGACCCAGTACTTC
CASSLPLYRGQETQYF
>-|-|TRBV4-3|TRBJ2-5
TGCGCCAGCAGCCAAGCTTCCGGGATAGAGACCCAGTACTTC
CASSQASGIETQYF
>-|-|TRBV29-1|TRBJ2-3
TGCAGCGTTGATGGTACAGGGTCGACAGATACGCAGTATTTT
CSVDGTGSTDTQYF
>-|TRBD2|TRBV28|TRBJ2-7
TGTGCCAGGGGGGGTGGGTGCGGGAGAACTTACGAGCAGTACTTC
CARGGGCGRTYEQYF
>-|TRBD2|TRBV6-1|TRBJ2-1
TGTGCCAGCAGCGTAGCGGGAGTCTACAATGAGCAGTTCTTC
CASSVAGVYNEQFF
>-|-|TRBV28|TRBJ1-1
TGTGCCAGCAGTAACCGGGACTTCGAAGCTTTCTTT
CASSNRDFEAFF
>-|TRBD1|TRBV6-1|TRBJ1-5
TGTGCCAGCAGTCCGACAGGGTATCAGCCCCAGCATTTT
CASSPTGYQPQHF
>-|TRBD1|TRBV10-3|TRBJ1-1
TGTGCCAGCATAGGGACAGGGTACACTGAAGCTTTCTTT
CASIGTGYTEAFF
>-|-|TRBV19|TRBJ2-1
TGTGCCAGTAGTATAAGAGGCGATCCCATTGAGCAGTTCTTC
CASSIRGDPIEQFF
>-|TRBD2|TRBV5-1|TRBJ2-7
TGCGCCAGCAGCTTGAACCTAGCGGGAGAGGGTGGGTACGAGCAGTACTTC
CASSLNLAGEGGYEQYF
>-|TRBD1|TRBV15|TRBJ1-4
TGTGCCACCAGTCCGACAGGGACCGAAAAACTGTTTTTT
CATSPTGTEKLFF
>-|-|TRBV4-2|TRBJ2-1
TGTGCCAGCAGCCCGTCTGAGATGAGCTCCTACAATGAGCAGTTCTTC
CASSPSEMSSYNEQFF
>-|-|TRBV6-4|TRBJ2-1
TGTGCCAGCAGTGTAACCGGGACTCATGAGCAGTTCTTC
CASSVTGTHEQFF
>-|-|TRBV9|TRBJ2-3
TGTGCCAGCAGCGTAGATGAGCGGACTCTGATCGAGAGCACAGATACGCAGTATTTT
CASSVDERTLIESTDTQYF
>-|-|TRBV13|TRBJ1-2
TGTGCCAGCAGCGTCGACTGGTATGGCTACACCTTC
CASSVDWYGYTF
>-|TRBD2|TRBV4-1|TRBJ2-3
TGCGCCAGCAGTCGTTTAGTAGCGGGAGACTCAGATACGCAGTATTTT
CASSRLVAGDSDTQYF
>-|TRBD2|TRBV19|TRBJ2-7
TGTGCCAGTAGTATTATGCTACTAGCGGACTACGAGCAGTACTTC
CASSIMLLADYEQYF
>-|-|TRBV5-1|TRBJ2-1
TGCGCCAGCAGCTTGACTGACAATGAGCAGTTCTTC
CASSLTDNEQFF
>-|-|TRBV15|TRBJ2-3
TGTGCCACCAGCAGAGAGAGAAACTACCCAAACACAGATACGCAGTATTTT
CATSRERNYPNTDTQYF
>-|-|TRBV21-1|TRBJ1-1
TGTGCCAGCAGGGGGGGAAACACTGAAGCTTTCTTT
CASRGGNTEAFF
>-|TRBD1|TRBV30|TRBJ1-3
TGTGCCTGGAGTACAGGGGGTCCTGGAAACACCATATATTTT
CAWSTGGPGNTIYF
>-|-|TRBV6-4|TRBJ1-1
TGTGCCAGCAGTGACACGGGGTTTTCTGAAGCTTTCTTT
CASSDTGFSEAFF
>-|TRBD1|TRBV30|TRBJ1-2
TGTGCCTGGGACAGGGGGGGTCATGGCTACACCTTC
CAWDRGGHGYTF
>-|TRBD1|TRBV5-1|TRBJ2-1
TGCGCCAGCAGCTTGGAACCGGGACAGGGATGGAATGAGCAGTTCTTC
CASSLEPGQGWNEQFF
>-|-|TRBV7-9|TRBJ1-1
TGTGCCAGCAGCGAGACAGCGGGCACTGAAGCTTTCTTT
CASSETAGTEAFF
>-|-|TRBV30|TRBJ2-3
TGTGCCTGGAGTGTGGACTTGGATACGCAGTATTTT
CAWSVDLDTQYF
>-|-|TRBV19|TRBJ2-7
TGTGCCAGTAGTCTAAGTCCTGAGGGATCATACGAGCAGTACTTC
CASSLSPEGSYEQYF
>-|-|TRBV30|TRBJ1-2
TGTGCCTGGAGCCAGGGTTCGTTTGGCTACACCTTC
CAWSQGSFGYTF
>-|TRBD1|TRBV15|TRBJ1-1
TGTGCCACCAGCAGAGAGAGGGCCAGGGGGCACTTGAACACTGAAGCTTTCTTT
CATSRERARGHLNTEAFF